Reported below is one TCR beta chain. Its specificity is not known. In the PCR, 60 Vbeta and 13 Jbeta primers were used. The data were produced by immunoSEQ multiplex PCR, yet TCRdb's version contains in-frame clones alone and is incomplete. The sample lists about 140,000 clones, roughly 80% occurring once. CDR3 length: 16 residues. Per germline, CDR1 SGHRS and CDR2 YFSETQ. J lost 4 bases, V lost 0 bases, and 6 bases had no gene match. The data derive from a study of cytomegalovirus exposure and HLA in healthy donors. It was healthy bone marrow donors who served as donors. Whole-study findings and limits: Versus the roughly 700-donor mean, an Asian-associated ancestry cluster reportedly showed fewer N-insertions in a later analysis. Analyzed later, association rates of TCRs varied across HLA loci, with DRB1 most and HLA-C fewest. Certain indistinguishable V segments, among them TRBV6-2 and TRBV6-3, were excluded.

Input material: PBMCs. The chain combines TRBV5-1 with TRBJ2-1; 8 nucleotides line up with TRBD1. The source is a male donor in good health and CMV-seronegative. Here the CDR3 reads CASSLGFRTGYNEQFF. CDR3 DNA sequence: TGCGCCAGCAGCTTGGGTTTCAGGACAGGGTACAATGAGCAGTTCTTC.